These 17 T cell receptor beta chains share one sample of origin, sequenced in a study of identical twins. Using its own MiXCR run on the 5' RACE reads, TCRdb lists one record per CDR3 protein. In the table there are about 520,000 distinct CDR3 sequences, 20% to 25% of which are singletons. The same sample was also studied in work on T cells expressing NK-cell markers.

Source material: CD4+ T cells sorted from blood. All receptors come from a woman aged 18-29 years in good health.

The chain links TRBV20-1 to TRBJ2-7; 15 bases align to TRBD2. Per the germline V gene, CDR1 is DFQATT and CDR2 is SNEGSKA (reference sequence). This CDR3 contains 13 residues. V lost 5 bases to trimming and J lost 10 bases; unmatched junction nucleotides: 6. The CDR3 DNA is TGCAGTGCTTGGGGGACTAGCGGGAGGATCCAGTACTTC. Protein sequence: CSAWGTSGRIQYF.

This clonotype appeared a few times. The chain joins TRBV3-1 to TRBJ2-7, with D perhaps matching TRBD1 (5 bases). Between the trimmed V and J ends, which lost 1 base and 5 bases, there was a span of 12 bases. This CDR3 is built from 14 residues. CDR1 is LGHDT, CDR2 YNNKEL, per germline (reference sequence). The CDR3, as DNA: TGTGCCAGCAGCCAAGTTTCAGGGTTCCACGAGCAGTACTTC. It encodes CASSQVSGFHEQYF.

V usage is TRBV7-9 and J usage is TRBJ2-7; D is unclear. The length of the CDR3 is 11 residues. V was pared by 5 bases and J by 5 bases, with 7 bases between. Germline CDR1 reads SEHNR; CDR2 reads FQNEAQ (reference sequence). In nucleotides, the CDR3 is TGTGCCAGCAGCAGCGCGGACGAGCAGTACTTC. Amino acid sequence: CASSSADEQYF.

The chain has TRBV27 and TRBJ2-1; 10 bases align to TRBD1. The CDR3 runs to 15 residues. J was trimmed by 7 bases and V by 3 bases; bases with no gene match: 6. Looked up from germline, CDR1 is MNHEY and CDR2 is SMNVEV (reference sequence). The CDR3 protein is CASSFRDRGKNEQFF. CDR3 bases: TGTGCCAGCAGTTTCCGGGACAGGGGTAAGAATGAGCAGTTCTTC.

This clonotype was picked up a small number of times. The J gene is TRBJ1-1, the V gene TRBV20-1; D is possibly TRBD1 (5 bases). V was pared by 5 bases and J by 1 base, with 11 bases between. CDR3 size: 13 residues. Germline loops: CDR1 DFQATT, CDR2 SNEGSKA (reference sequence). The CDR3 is CSAQSGANTEAFF. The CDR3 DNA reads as TGCAGTGCTCAGAGTGGGGCGAACACTGAAGCTTTCTTT.

The chain's CDR3 is CAISRTKSSYEQYF. The CDR3 DNA reads as TGTGCCATCAGTCGGACCAAAAGCTCCTACGAGCAGTACTTC. This chain connects TRBV10-3 to TRBJ2-7, with D uncertain. Germline-derived CDR1 and CDR2 are ENHRY and SYGVKD. The CDR3 has 14 residues. V lost 5 bases and J lost 0, with 11 bases in between.

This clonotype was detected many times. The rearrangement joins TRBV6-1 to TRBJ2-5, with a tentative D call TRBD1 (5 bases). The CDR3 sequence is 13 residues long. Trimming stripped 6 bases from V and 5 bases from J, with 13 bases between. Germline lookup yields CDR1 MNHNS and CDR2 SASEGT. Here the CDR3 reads CASRLQGFETQYF. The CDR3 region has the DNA TGTGCCAGCAGACTCCAGGGTTTTGAGACCCAGTACTTC.

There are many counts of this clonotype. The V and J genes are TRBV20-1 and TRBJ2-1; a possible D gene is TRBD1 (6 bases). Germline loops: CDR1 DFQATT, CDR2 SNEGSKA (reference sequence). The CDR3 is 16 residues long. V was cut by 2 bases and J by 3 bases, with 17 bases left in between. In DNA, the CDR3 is TGCAGTGCTAGATCATCCGGGACACGTAGCTACAATGAGCAGTTCTTC. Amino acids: CSARSSGTRSYNEQFF.

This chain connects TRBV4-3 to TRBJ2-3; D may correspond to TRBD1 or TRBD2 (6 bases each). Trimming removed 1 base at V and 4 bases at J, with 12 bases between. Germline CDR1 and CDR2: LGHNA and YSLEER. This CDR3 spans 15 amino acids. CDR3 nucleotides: TGCGCCAGCAGCCAAGTTGAGGGGGGAGCAGATACGCAGTATTTT. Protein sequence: CASSQVEGGADTQYF.

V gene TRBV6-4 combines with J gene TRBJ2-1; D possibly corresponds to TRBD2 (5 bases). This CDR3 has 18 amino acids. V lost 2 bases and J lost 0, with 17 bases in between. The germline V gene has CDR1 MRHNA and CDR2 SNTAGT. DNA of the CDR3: TGTGCCAGCAGTGACGAGGCTAGCAGCGGAAGCTCCTACAATGAGCAGTTCTTC. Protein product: CASSDEASSGSSYNEQFF.

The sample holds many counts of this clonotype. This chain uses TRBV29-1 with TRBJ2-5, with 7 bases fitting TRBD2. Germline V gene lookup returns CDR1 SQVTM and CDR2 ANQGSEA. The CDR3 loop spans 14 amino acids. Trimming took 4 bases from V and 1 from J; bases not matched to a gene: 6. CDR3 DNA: TGCAGCGTTGGCCTCACTAGCGCCCAAGAGACCCAGTACTTC. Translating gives CSVGLTSAQETQYF.

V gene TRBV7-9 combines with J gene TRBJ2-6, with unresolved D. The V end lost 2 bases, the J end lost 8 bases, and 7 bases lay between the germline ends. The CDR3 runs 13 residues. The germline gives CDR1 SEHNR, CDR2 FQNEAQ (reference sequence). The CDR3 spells CASSLLATNVLTF. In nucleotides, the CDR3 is TGTGCCAGCAGCTTACTCGCAACCAACGTCCTGACTTTC.

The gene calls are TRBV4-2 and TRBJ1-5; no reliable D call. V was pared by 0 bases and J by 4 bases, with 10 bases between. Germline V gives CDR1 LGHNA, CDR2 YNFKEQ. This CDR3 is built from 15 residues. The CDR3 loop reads CASSQDEAVNQPQHF. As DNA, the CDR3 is TGTGCCAGCAGCCAAGATGAGGCAGTTAATCAGCCCCAGCATTTT.

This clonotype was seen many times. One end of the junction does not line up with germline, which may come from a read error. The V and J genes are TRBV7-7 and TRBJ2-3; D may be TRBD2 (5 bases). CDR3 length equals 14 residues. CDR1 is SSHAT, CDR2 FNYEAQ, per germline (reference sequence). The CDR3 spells CASSLALGTDTQYF. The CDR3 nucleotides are TGTGCTAGCAGCTTAGCGCTCGGCACAGATACGCAGTATTTT.

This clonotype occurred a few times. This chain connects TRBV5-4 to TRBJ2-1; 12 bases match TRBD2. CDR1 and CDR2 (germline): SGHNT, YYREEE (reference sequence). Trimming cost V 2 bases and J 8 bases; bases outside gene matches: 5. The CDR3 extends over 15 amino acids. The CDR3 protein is CASSLSSGRAYEQFF. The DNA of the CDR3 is TGTGCCAGCAGCTTATCTAGCGGGAGGGCCTATGAGCAGTTCTTC.

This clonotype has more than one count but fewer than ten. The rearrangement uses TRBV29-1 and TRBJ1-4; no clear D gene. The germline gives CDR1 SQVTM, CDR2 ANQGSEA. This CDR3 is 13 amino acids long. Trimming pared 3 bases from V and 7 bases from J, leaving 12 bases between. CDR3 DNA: TGCAGCGTTGAGTTAGGCTCGTCTGAAAAACTGTTTTTT. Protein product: CSVELGSSEKLFF.

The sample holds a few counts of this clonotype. The CDR3 nucleotides are TGTGCCAGCAGCTTAGTAATAGGGACTAGCGGATCAAAAACCTACGAGCAGTACTTC. Encoded protein: CASSLVIGTSGSKTYEQYF. The chain carries TRBV11-2 and TRBJ2-7, with TRBD2 identical over 11 bases. The CDR3 has 19 residues. Per the germline V gene, CDR1 is SGHAT and CDR2 is FQNNGV. J lost 2 bases, V lost 1 base, and 13 bases had no gene match. Full variable domain (remainder filled in from reference TRBV11-2 and TRBJ2-7): EAGVAQSPRYKIIEKRQSVAFWCNPISGHATLYWYQQILGQGPKLLIQFQNNGVVDDSQLPKDRFSAERLKGVDSTLKIQPAKLEDSAVYLCASSLVIGTSGSKTYEQYFGPGTRLTVT.